These T cell receptor beta chains were read from a single sample in a study of T cell repertoires in cytomegalovirus infection. The antigens of these receptors remain unknown. TCRdb passed the reads through MiXCR, listing each CDR3 protein once. The sample lists about 68,000 distinct CDR3 sequences, roughly 20% occurring once. What was sequenced was PBMCs, sequenced either directly or after in vitro stimulation (not recorded which). The source is a human donor in good health (CMV status not recorded). Some clones in this sample may be carry-over from other donors' samples. The CDR3 runs from the conserved cysteine through the conserved F or W. Fields, in order: clone size, D gene, J gene, V gene, CDR3 protein, CDR3 DNA. The D gene is left open where the match is weak. Size is omitted from some rows. Given values are once, few, many or a class for expanded clones.

>many|TRBD1|TRBJ1-5|TRBV7-2
CASSLGTGGNQPQHF
TGTGCCAGCAGCTTAGGGACAGGGGGCAATCAGCCCCAGCATTTT
>many|TRBD1|TRBJ1-5|TRBV12-5
CASGLVFTGDSNQPQHF
TGTGCTAGTGGTTTGGTATTCACAGGGGATAGCAATCAGCCCCAGCATTTT
>few|.|TRBJ2-1|TRBV6-2/TRBV6-3
CASRNDYNEQFF
TGTGCCAGCAGGAATGATTACAATGAGCAGTTCTTC
>.|TRBD1|TRBJ2-4|TRBV6-1
CASSRDRGPAKNIQYF
TGTGCCAGCAGCCGAGACAGGGGGCCTGCCAAAAACATTCAGTACTTC
>many|.|TRBJ1-3|TRBV6-5
CASSTPGGGSGNTIYF
TGTGCCAGCAGTACGCCGGGAGGGGGCTCTGGAAACACCATATATTTT
>few|TRBD2|TRBJ2-7|TRBV28
CASRLAGSYEQYF
TGTGCCAGCAGACTAGCGGGCTCCTACGAGCAGTACTTC
>many|TRBD1|TRBJ2-2|TRBV4-2
CASSLRTGGTRLNTGELFF
TGTGCCAGCAGCCTAAGGACAGGGGGCACCCGTTTGAACACCGGGGAGCTGTTTTTT
>few|.|TRBJ2-4|TRBV4-1
CASSQDRSGAEGAKNIQYF
TGCGCCAGCAGCCAAGATAGAAGTGGCGCTGAGGGAGCCAAAAACATTCAGTACTTC
>.|.|TRBJ2-1|TRBV19
CASSIELATYNEQFF
TGTGCCAGTAGTATAGAGTTAGCCACCTACAATGAGCAGTTCTTC
>few|TRBD1|TRBJ1-1|TRBV7-2
CASSVTGGAGTEAFF
TGTGCCAGCAGCGTGACAGGGGGCGCGGGGACTGAAGCTTTCTTT
>once|TRBD2|TRBJ2-1|TRBV7-2
CASSFKGLAGRGGQFF
TGTGCCAGCAGCTTTAAGGGACTAGCGGGAAGGGGCGGGCAGTTCTTC
>many|.|TRBJ2-1|TRBV7-6
CASSPEGGTAYNEQFF
TGTGCCAGCAGCCCTGAGGGCGGGACAGCGTACAATGAGCAGTTCTTC
>once|.|TRBJ1-2|TRBV29-1
CSVEDNQGLDATGRSNYGYTF
TGCAGCGTTGAAGACAACCAGGGCCTTGACGCCACCGGTCGTTCTAATTATGGCTACACCTTC
>.|TRBD1|TRBJ1-2|TRBV27
CASSPDRSYGYTF
TGTGCCAGCAGCCCGGACAGGTCCTATGGCTACACCTTC
>few|.|TRBJ2-4|TRBV24-1
CATSAGAGNIQYF
TGTGCCACCAGTGCCGGAGCTGGTAACATTCAGTACTTC
>.|.|TRBJ2-1|TRBV9
CASSAGAESYNEQFF
TGTGCCAGCAGCGCAGGGGCTGAATCCTACAATGAGCAGTTCTTC
>many|TRBD1|TRBJ1-5|TRBV28
CASSLYRGLDNQPQHF
TGTGCCAGCAGTCTCTACAGGGGGCTTGACAATCAGCCCCAGCATTTT
>.|TRBD2|TRBJ2-2|TRBV10-3
CAISEDRAGGLNTGELFF
TGTGCCATCAGTGAGGATCGCGCGGGAGGCCTAAACACCGGGGAGCTGTTTTTT
>.|.|TRBJ2-1|TRBV2
CASSEFLGTEQFF
TGTGCCAGCAGTGAATTTCTGGGAACTGAGCAGTTCTTC
>.|.|TRBJ2-1|TRBV28
CASSFGGSEVRRFF
TGTGCCAGCAGTTTCGGTGGTAGCGAAGTCCGTCGGTTCTTC
>.|TRBD1|TRBJ2-1|TRBV20-1
CSAREVARTGASREQFF
TGCAGTGCTAGAGAAGTCGCACGGACAGGGGCGTCTCGAGAGCAGTTCTTC
>.|.|TRBJ1-3|TRBV30
CAWSGQGDTIYF
TGTGCCTGGAGTGGGCAGGGAGACACCATATATTTT
>.|TRBD2|TRBJ2-2|TRBV6-1
CASSVGLAGGYPGPGELFF
TGTGCCAGCAGTGTGGGACTAGCGGGAGGGTATCCCGGTCCCGGGGAGCTGTTTTTT
>few|.|TRBJ2-1|TRBV29-1
CSVAFMTVNNEQFF
TGCAGCGTTGCTTTCATGACAGTCAACAATGAGCAGTTCTTC
>many|.|TRBJ1-1|TRBV10-3
CAISEMPGRTEAFF
TGTGCCATCAGTGAGATGCCGGGTAGGACTGAAGCTTTCTTT
>.|TRBD1|TRBJ2-1|TRBV7-6
CASSLPKQGALYNEQFF
TGTGCCAGCAGCTTACCAAAACAGGGGGCTCTCTACAATGAGCAGTTCTTC
>once|TRBD2|TRBJ2-3|TRBV2
CASTKLAGSTDTQYF
TGTGCCAGCACGAAACTAGCGGGAAGCACAGATACGCAGTATTTT
>.|.|TRBJ2-1|TRBV2
CASSGTEYNEQFF
TGTGCCAGCTCCGGCACCGAGTACAATGAGCAGTTCTTC
>.|.|TRBJ2-2|TRBV7-3
CASSLGLENTGVLFF
TGTGCCAGCAGCTTAGGTCTAGAAAACACCGGGGTGCTGTTTTTT
>many|TRBD1|TRBJ2-5|TRBV7-9
CASSVRQGGALIGTQYF
TGTGCCAGCAGCGTTCGACAGGGGGGAGCTTTAATTGGGACCCAGTACTTC
>many|.|TRBJ2-6|TRBV12-3/TRBV12-4
CASSLYRQGLLSGANVLTF
TGTGCCAGCAGTTTATATCGGCAGGGCCTCCTCTCTGGGGCCAACGTCCTGACTTTC
>.|.|TRBJ2-1|TRBV5-4
CASSSEAFSNEQFF
TGTGCCAGCAGCAGCGAGGCCTTCTCCAATGAGCAGTTCTTC
>many|TRBD1|TRBJ1-1|TRBV7-6
CASSSSGTANTEAFF
TGTGCCAGCAGCTCCTCCGGGACAGCTAACACTGAAGCTTTCTTT
>few|TRBD2|TRBJ2-3|TRBV28
CASSSSGRATDTQYF
TGTGCCAGCAGTTCCTCCGGGAGGGCCACAGATACGCAGTATTTT
>many|.|TRBJ1-3|TRBV7-9
CASSLRQSGNTIYF
TGTGCCAGCAGCTTAAGACAGTCTGGAAACACCATATATTTT
>few|TRBD1|TRBJ2-5|TRBV5-6
CASSLRTGQETQYF
TGTGCCAGCAGCTTAAGGACAGGCCAAGAGACCCAGTACTTC
>.|TRBD2|TRBJ2-5|TRBV6-4
CASPTSGRSETQYF
TGTGCCAGCCCAACTAGCGGGAGATCAGAGACCCAGTACTTC
>.|TRBD2|TRBJ2-3|TRBV7-8
CASSLAGGRSQYF
TGTGCCAGCAGCCTAGCGGGGGGGAGGTCCCAGTATTTT
>.|.|TRBJ1-5|TRBV27
CASSSGLGEGGNQPQHF
TGTGCCAGCAGTTCGGGACTGGGGGAAGGAGGCAATCAGCCCCAGCATTTT
>few|TRBD1|TRBJ1-2|TRBV7-2
CASSLAPMDRAGYTF
TGTGCCAGCAGCTTAGCCCCAATGGACAGGGCTGGCTACACCTTC
>.|TRBD2|TRBJ2-2|TRBV20-1
CSADQGTSIGELFF
TGCAGTGCCGACCAGGGGACTAGCATCGGGGAGCTGTTTTTT
>many|TRBD2|TRBJ2-3|TRBV19
CASSIVAGGTDTQYF
TGTGCCAGTAGTATTGTGGCGGGAGGCACAGATACGCAGTATTTT
>.|.|TRBJ2-1|TRBV7-9
CASRNWDLDAQFF
TGTGCCAGCCGCAATTGGGACCTCGATGCGCAGTTCTTC
>few|TRBD2|TRBJ2-5|TRBV7-2
CASRAGGPVETQYF
TGTGCCAGCCGGGCGGGAGGGCCAGTAGAGACCCAGTACTTC
>few|.|TRBJ1-5|TRBV20-1
CSAREGTEINQPQHF
TGCAGTGCTAGAGAAGGGACGGAAATCAATCAGCCCCAGCATTTT
>many|.|TRBJ1-4|TRBV7-4
CASSFRWWDNEKLFF
TGTGCCAGCAGCTTTCGGTGGTGGGACAATGAAAAACTGTTTTTT
>.|.|TRBJ2-1|TRBV20-1
CSARSGGSYNEQFF
TGCAGTGCCAGGTCGGGCGGATCCTACAATGAGCAGTTCTTC